These 2 T cell receptor beta chains share one sample of origin, sequenced in a study of T-cell reconstitution after alpha-beta-depleted transplantation in children. As it was prepared, the TCRbeta library received unique molecular identifiers. TCRdb called the PCR reads again in MiXCR, with one record for every CDR3 protein. The sample holds some 350,000 distinct CDR3 sequences, approximately 10% seen once. The specimen was PBMCs from the stem cell graft donor, collected from the stem cell graft. These receptors were taken from a human donor who donated a stem cell graft to a child with acute lymphoblastic leukemia.

This clonotype was counted at least ten times. V is TRBV29-1 and J is TRBJ2-3; maybe TRBD2 (6 bases). Germline V gives CDR1 SQVTM, CDR2 ANQGSEA. The V gene lost 7 bases and the J gene lost 4 bases, with 12 bases spanning the gap. The CDR3 extends over 12 amino acids. The CDR3 protein is CSGLLAADTQYF. CDR3 nucleotide sequence: TGCAGCGGTCTACTAGCTGCAGATACGCAGTATTTT.

This clonotype was observed many times. The chain employs TRBV20-1 and TRBJ2-3; 11 bases fit TRBD2. This CDR3 has 16 residues. V was clipped by 2 bases and J by 1 base; unmatched bases: 5. Per the germline V gene, CDR1 is DFQATT and CDR2 is SNEGSKA (reference sequence). DNA for the CDR3: TGCAGTGCTAGATCGGGACTAGCGGTGCGCACAGATACGCAGTATTTT. This encodes CSARSGLAVRTDTQYF.